This TCR beta chain was identified in a study of cytomegalovirus exposure and HLA in healthy donors. Broader study findings: As was reported, the classifier diagnosed cytomegalovirus status with high specificity and sensitivity.

This CDR3 region has 13 residues. With 0 bases removed from V and 12 bases from J, the gap between germline ends came to 12 bases. Germline lookup yields CDR1 SGHTA and CDR2 FQGTGA. The PCR employed 60 Vbeta primers together with 13 Jbeta primers. Sequenced by immunoSEQ multiplex PCR; TCRdb stores in-frame clones only, minus some. The sample consists of about 71,000 clones, 65% to 75% of them appearing once. A word on this clone: Its specificity is unknown.

Sequenced sample: PBMCs. V and J are TRBV7-3 and TRBJ2-1, with D possibly being TRBD1 (5 bases). The sequence came from a man in his forties in good health and CMV-seropositive. As DNA, the CDR3 is TGTGCCAGCAGCTTAACTGTTCAGGGTTGGCAGTTCTTC. Its translation is CASSLTVQGWQFF.